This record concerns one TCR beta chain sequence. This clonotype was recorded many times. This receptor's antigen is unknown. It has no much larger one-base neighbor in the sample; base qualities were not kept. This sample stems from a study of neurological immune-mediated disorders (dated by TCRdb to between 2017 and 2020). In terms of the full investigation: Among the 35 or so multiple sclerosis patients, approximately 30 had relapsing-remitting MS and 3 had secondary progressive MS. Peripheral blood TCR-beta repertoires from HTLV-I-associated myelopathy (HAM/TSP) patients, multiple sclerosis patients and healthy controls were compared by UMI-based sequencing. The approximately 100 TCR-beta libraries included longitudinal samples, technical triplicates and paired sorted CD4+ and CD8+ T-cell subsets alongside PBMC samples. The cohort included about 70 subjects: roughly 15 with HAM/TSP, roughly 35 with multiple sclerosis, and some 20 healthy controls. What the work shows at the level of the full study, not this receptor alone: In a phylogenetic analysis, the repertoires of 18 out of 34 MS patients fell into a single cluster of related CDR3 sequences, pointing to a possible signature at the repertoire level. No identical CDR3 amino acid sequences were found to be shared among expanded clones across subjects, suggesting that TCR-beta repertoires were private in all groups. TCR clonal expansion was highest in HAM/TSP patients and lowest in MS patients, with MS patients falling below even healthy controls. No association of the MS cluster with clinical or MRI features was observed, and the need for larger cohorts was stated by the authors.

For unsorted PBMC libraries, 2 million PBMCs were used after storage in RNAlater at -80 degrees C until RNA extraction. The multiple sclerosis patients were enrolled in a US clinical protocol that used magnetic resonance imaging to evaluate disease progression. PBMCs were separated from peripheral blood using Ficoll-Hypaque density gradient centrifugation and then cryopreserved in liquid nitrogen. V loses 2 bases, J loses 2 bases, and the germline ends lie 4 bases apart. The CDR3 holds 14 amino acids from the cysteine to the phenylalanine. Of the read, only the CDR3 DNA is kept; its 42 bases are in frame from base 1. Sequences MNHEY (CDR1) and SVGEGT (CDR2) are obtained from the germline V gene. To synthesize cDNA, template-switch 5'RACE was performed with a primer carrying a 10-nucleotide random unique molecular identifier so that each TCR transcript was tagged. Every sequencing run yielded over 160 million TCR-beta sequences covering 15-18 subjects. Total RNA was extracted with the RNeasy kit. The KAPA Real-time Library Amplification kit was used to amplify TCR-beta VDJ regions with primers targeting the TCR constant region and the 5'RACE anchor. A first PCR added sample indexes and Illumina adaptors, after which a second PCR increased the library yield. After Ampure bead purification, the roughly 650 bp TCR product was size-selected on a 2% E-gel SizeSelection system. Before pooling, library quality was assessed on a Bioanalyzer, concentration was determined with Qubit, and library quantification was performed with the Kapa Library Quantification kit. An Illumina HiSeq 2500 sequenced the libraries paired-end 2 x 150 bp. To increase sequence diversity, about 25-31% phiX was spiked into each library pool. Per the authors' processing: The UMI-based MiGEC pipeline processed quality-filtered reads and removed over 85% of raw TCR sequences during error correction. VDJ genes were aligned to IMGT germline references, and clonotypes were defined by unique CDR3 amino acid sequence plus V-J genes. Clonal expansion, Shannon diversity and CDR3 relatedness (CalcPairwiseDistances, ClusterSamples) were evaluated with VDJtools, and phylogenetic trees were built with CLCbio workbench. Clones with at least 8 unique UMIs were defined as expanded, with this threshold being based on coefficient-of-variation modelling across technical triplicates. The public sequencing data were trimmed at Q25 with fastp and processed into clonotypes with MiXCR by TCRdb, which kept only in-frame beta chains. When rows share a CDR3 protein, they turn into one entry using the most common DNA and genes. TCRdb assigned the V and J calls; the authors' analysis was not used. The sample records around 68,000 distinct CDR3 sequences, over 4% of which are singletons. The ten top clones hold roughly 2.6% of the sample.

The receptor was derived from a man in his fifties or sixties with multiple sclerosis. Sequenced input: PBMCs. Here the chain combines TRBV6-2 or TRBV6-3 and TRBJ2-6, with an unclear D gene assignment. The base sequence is TGTGCCAGCAGTTACGGAGCTGGGGCCAACGTCCTGACTTTC. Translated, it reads CASSYGAGANVLTF.